The 25 T cell receptor beta chains given below trace back to one sample, sequenced in a study of blood T cell repertoires in COVID-19. Assay: immunoSEQ multiplex PCR; the TCRdb copy retains only in-frame clones and omits some. This sample has 200,000 to 300,000 clones, with 81% found just once. The sequenced sample consisted of peripheral blood. The receptors stem from a woman of 80 years or more with COVID-19, enrolled during active disease.

This rearrangement joins TRBV19 to TRBJ1-3, with unresolved D. CDR1 and CDR2 (germline): LNHDA, SQIVND (reference sequence). The length of the CDR3 is 15 residues. The germline V and J ends were trimmed by 3 bases and 0 bases, with 9 bases remaining between them. CDR3 region: CASSIAHTSGNTIYF. CDR3 in DNA: TGTGCCAGTAGTATTGCCCACACCTCTGGAAACACCATATATTTT. The entire variable domain, with the rest obtained from reference TRBV19 and TRBJ1-3, is as follows: DGGITQSPKYLFRKEGQNVTLSCEQNLNHDAMYWYRQDPGQGLRLIYYSQIVNDFQKGDIAEGYSVSREKKESFPLTVTSAQKNPTAFYLCASSIAHTSGNTIYFGEGSWLTVV.

The rearrangement joins TRBV6-2 or TRBV6-3 to TRBJ1-5; 9 nucleotides line up with TRBD1. Germline loops: CDR1 MNHEY, CDR2 SVGEGT. This CDR3 has 19 amino acids. After removal of 2 bases from V and 2 bases from J, the junction contained 13 bases not matched to a gene. The DNA of the CDR3 is TGTGCCAGCAGTTACCATCGGGGACAGGGAGGGGGGGGCAATCAGCCCCAGCATTTT. This sequence encodes CASSYHRGQGGGGNQPQHF.

The chain carries TRBV14 and TRBJ2-1; 12 positions agree with TRBD2. The CDR3 spans 15 residues. V lost 8 bases and J lost 3; bases outside the gene matches: 5. Germline V gene lookup returns CDR1 SGHDN and CDR2 FVKESK. CDR3 nucleotides: TGTGCCAGCGCAGGACTAGCGGGAAGCTACAATGAGCAGTTCTTC. Protein: CASAGLAGSYNEQFF.

The chain recombines TRBV3-1 (or the pseudogene TRBV3-2) with TRBJ2-3; maybe TRBD2 (6 bases). The germline CDR1 and CDR2 sequences are LGHDT and YNNKEL (reference sequence). This CDR3 has 14 residues. Trimming took off 0 bases at V and 9 bases at J, with 13 bases between the two ends. The CDR3 DNA follows: TGTGCCAGCAGCCAAGATTCGAGCGGGCAGACGCAGTATTTT. This translates into CASSQDSSGQTQYF.

This clone was counted a few times. The chain carries TRBV11-1 and TRBJ1-5; 9 bases are a match to TRBD1. Trimming at V came to 1 base and at J to 3 bases, leaving 4 bases not matched to a gene. The CDR3 is 16 amino acids. CDR1 is SGHAT and CDR2 is FQDESV in the germline V gene (reference sequence). The CDR3 DNA sequence: TGTGCCAGCAGCTTAGAGGGACAGGGTATCAATCAGCCCCAGCATTTT. It translates to CASSLEGQGINQPQHF.

This clone was seen only a few times. The chain is built from TRBV30 and TRBJ1-4, with D uncertain. Germline CDR1 reads GTSNPN; CDR2 reads SVGIG (reference sequence). The V and J ends lost 2 bases and 0 bases respectively, with 13 bases between them. The CDR3 sequence is 16 residues long. In DNA, the CDR3 is TGTGCCTGGAGTCGAGGGTACGGCGCAACTAATGAAAAACTGTTTTTT. Translated: CAWSRGYGATNEKLFF.

The CDR3 region has the DNA TGCGCCAGCAGCTTACCGGGGGGGACTGAAGCTTTCTTT. This sequence encodes CASSLPGGTEAFF. The genes are TRBV5-1 and TRBJ1-1; possible D gene TRBD1, 5 bases. CDR1 SGHRS and CDR2 YFSETQ come from the germline V gene. Trimming pared 2 bases from V and 5 bases from J, leaving 10 bases between. The CDR3 contains 13 residues.

The chain employs TRBV28 and TRBJ2-3; 8 nucleotides line up with TRBD2. The V segment lost 7 bases and the J segment 14 bases; nucleotides outside the gene matches: 14. The germline CDR1 and CDR2 sequences are MDHEN and SYDVKM. The CDR3 runs to 13 residues. CDR3 protein: CASKVNERGPPYF. CDR3 nucleotides: TGTGCCAGCAAAGTGAACGAGCGGGGGCCGCCGTATTTT.

This clone was detected only once. The J gene is TRBJ2-1, the V gene TRBV29-1; 7 nucleotides align to TRBD1. The CDR3 is 16 amino acids. The V gene's germline CDR1 is SQVTM and CDR2 ANQGSEA. V lost 6 bases to trimming and J lost 2 bases; unmatched junction nucleotides: 13. The CDR3 bases are TGCAGCGTCGGACAGGCGTCTGAAGGACCCTACAATGAGCAGTTCTTC. Translated, it gives CSVGQASEGPYNEQFF.

J is TRBJ1-5 and V is TRBV24-1; 9 positions agree with TRBD1. The CDR3 extends over 14 amino acids. CDR1 is KGHDR and CDR2 is SFDVKD in the germline V gene. Trimming took 10 bases from V and 4 from J; bases not matched to a gene: 7. The CDR3 DNA reads TGTGCCACACAAGAAGGACAGGGGAATCAGCCCCAGCATTTT. This codes for CATQEGQGNQPQHF.

The chain uses TRBV18 and TRBJ1-1, with D possibly matching TRBD1 (6 bases). The length of the CDR3 is 16 residues. Germline CDR1 KGHSH, CDR2 LQKENI. The V gene lost 4 bases and the J gene lost 1 base, with 16 bases spanning the gap. The DNA for the CDR3 is TGTGCCAGCTCACAAAGCACAGGGCTGGCGAACACTGAAGCTTTCTTT. Its protein is CASSQSTGLANTEAFF.

The chain uses TRBV29-1 and TRBJ2-1; tentative D call: TRBD2 (5 bases). The CDR3 extends over 14 amino acids. The ends were cut back, 4 bases at V and 3 bases at J, with 13 bases in the middle. Germline CDR1 and CDR2: SQVTM and ANQGSEA. The CDR3 coding sequence is TGCAGCGTTGTCCCCGGGAAGTACTACAATGAGCAGTTCTTC. Encoded protein: CSVVPGKYYNEQFF.

The chain recombines TRBV6-8 with TRBJ1-2, with D possibly matching TRBD1 (6 bases). The germline V gene has CDR1 MNHGY and CDR2 SAAAGT. This CDR3 has 14 residues. Trimming removed 6 bases from V and 2 bases from J, with 13 bases in between. The CDR3 DNA follows: TGTGCCAGCAGACTCGAGGGGGTGAACTATGGCTACACCTTC. Amino acids: CASRLEGVNYGYTF.

Here the CDR3 reads CSVDLGQGSRYTF. CDR3 bases: TGCAGCGTTGATCTGGGACAGGGCTCCCGCTACACCTTC. The gene calls are TRBV29-1 and TRBJ1-2; TRBD1 matches at 9 bases. The V gene's germline CDR1 is SQVTM and CDR2 ANQGSEA. CDR3 length: 13 amino acids. J gave up 9 bases and V 3 bases, and 8 bases lay outside the gene matches.

The chain has TRBV6-5 and TRBJ1-3; D is possibly TRBD1 (5 bases). The germline gives CDR1 MNHEY, CDR2 SVGAGI. The CDR3 has 16 amino acids. With 2 bases removed from V and 0 bases from J, the gap between germline ends came to 11 bases. Here the CDR3 DNA reads TGTGCCAGCAGTTACCGCAGGGCCCACTCTGGAAACACCATATATTTT. Its translation: CASSYRRAHSGNTIYF.

This clone was found a few times. The chain uses TRBV7-8 and TRBJ1-1; D remains unclear. The V gene's germline CDR1 is SGHVS and CDR2 FQNEAQ. Between the trimmed V and J ends, which lost 6 bases and 2 bases, there was a span of 10 bases. This CDR3 is 13 amino acids long. The CDR3 region is CASRLTFNTEAFF. The CDR3 bases are TGTGCCAGCAGATTAACATTTAACACTGAAGCTTTCTTT. The full variable domain, with the rest looked up from reference TRBV7-8 and TRBJ1-1, is GAGVSQSPRYKVAKRGQDVALRCDPISGHVSLFWYQQALGQGPEFLTYFQNEAQLDKSGLPSDRFFAERPEGSVSTLKIQRTQQEDSAVYLCASRLTFNTEAFFGQGTRLTVV.

This chain connects TRBV18 to TRBJ2-3; no definite D call. The CDR3 extends over 13 amino acids. CDR1 is KGHSH, CDR2 LQKENI, per germline. V was shortened by 2 bases and J by 4 bases, with 7 bases between the two germline ends. CDR3 residues: CASSPFEPDTQYF. The CDR3, as DNA: TGTGCCAGCTCACCATTCGAGCCAGATACGCAGTATTTT.

The chain links TRBV28 to TRBJ1-2; TRBD1 aligns across 8 bases. The germline gives CDR1 MDHEN, CDR2 SYDVKM. V lost 6 bases and J lost 8; bases outside the gene matches: 8. The CDR3 contains 13 residues. The CDR3: CASRAGGAGGYTF. In nucleotides, the CDR3 is TGTGCCAGCAGGGCAGGGGGCGCAGGGGGCTACACCTTC.

The CDR3 coding sequence is TGTGCCAGTCAACAACCACCGGGACAGGGGCAATCCACAACTTACGAGCAGTACTTC. Protein product: CASQQPPGQGQSTTYEQYF. The gene calls are TRBV19 and TRBJ2-7; TRBD1 matches 10 bases. Looked up from germline, CDR1 is LNHDA and CDR2 is SQIVND (reference sequence). The CDR3 length is 19 residues. V lost 8 bases to trimming and J lost 4 bases; unmatched junction nucleotides: 23.

The chain uses TRBV25-1 and TRBJ2-7; D may be TRBD1 (6 bases). Trimming shortened V by 2 bases and J by 2 bases, and 10 bases separated the two germline ends. The CDR3 runs to 14 residues. Germline V CDR1 and CDR2: MGHDK, SYGVNS. The CDR3 nucleotides are TGTGCCAGCAGTGAAACAGGGTCACCCTACGAGCAGTACTTC. It is translated as CASSETGSPYEQYF.

The rearrangement links TRBV7-2 to TRBJ2-7, with TRBD1 identical over 10 bases. CDR1 and CDR2 (germline): SGHTA, FQGNSA. Trimming took 4 bases from V and 2 from J; bases not matched to a gene: 2. CDR3 length: 14 residues. As DNA, the CDR3 is TGTGCCAGCAGCTGGACAGGGGGGCCCTACGAGCAGTACTTC. The encoded protein is CASSWTGGPYEQYF.

The CDR3 DNA sequence: TGTGCCAGCAGCTTGAGATCCGGGAGTTCCTACAATGAGCAGTTCTTC. Translating gives CASSLRSGSSYNEQFF. The chain links TRBV5-4 to TRBJ2-1, with D maybe TRBD2 (6 bases). This CDR3 region has 16 residues. The germline V and J ends were trimmed by 1 base and 1 base, with 12 bases remaining between them. Looked up from germline, CDR1 is SGHNT and CDR2 is YYREEE (reference sequence).

The rearrangement links TRBV4-2 to TRBJ2-2, with 8 bases identical to TRBD2. V shed 8 bases, J shed 0 bases, and the junction held 14 bases outside the gene matches. CDR3 length equals 18 residues. Germline V gene lookup returns CDR1 LGHNA and CDR2 YNFKEQ. In nucleotides, the CDR3 is TGTGCCAGCTCCCGGTTTTACCTCGGGGGGGCGAACACCGGGGAGCTGTTTTTT. Translated: CASSRFYLGGANTGELFF.

V and J are TRBV7-2 and TRBJ2-1; D might be TRBD2 (5 bases). Per germline, CDR1 SGHTA and CDR2 FQGNSA. This CDR3 is built from 14 residues. The V end lost 2 bases, the J end lost 6 bases, and 11 bases lay between the germline ends. CDR3 in DNA: TGTGCCAGCAGCTTATTTCGCGGAGGCAATGAGCAGTTCTTC. It translates to CASSLFRGGNEQFF.

This chain connects TRBV7-9 to TRBJ1-1; 10 bases line up with TRBD1. The V and J ends lost 5 bases and 2 bases, in that order; junction bases with no gene match: 11. Germline CDR1 reads SEHNR; CDR2 reads FQNEAQ (reference sequence). The CDR3 runs 17 residues. The CDR3 bases are TGTGCCAGCAGCGCGTTCGGGACAGGGGAACAAAACACTGAAGCTTTCTTT. Protein product: CASSAFGTGEQNTEAFF. The full variable domain, completed using reference TRBV7-9 and TRBJ1-1, is DTGVSQNPRHKITKRGQNVTFRCDPISEHNRLYWYRQTLGQGPEFLTYFQNEAQLEKSRLLSDRFSAERPKGSFSTLEIQRTEQGDSAMYLCASSAFGTGEQNTEAFFGQGTRLTVV.